Detailed here is one T cell receptor beta chain. Source study methods: Amplification of reference gene primers provided the estimated nucleated cell counts. Sequencing used immunoSEQ multiplex PCR; TCRdb keeps in-frame clones, though not all of them. The V and J calls and clone size were taken over from that table, and D and trimming were inferred from the DNA. The data contain about 210,000 clones, 90% to 95% of them seen just once; the ten biggest clones take up approximately 1.2%. V lost 1 base to trimming and J lost 7 bases; unmatched junction nucleotides: 12. The CDR3 has 16 amino acids. The germline V gene has CDR1 LGHDT and CDR2 YNNKEL (reference sequence). This sample is drawn from a study of blood T cell repertoires in COVID-19.

Material: peripheral blood. The V and J genes are TRBV3-1 (or the pseudogene TRBV3-2) and TRBJ1-2, with 7 positions matching TRBD1. The sequence was obtained from a man younger than 40 with acute or convalescent COVID-19. CDR3 residues: CASSQGTGADRIGYTF. In DNA, the CDR3 is TGTGCCAGCAGCCAAGGTACAGGGGCCGACCGGATTGGCTACACCTTC.